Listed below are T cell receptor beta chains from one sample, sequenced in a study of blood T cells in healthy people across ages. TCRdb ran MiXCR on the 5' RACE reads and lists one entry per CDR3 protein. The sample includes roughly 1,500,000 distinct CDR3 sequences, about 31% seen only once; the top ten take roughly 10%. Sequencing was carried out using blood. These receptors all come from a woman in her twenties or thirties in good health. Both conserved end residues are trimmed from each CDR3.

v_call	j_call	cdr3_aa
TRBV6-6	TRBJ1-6	ASSYSPAGVLGSPLH
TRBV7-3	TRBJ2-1	ASSPIWSGDWHEQF
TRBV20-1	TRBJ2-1	SAPLAGGRDEQF
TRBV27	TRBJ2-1	ASSSFGNNEQF
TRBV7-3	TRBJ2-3	ASSLASVADTQY
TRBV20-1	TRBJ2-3	SASPGGRTDTQY
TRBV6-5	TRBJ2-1	ASSPLLGKVEDEQF
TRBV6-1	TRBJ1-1	ASSSGTSNALNTEAF
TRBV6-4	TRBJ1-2	ASSDSIGSYT
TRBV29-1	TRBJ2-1	SVESPQGSSYNEQF
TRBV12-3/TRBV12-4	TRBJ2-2	ASSLGSGRDTGELF
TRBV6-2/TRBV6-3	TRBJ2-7	ASSRGTTYEQD
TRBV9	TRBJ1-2	ASSADSIRTSILDGYT
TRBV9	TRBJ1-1	ASSPHRAGTEAF
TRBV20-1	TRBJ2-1	SARTPTDPYEQF
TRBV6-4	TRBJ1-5	ASSTASNQPQH
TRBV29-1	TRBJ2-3	SVGGQSDTQY
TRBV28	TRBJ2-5	VSSFLTETQY
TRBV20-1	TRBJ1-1	SARPVGQMNTEAF
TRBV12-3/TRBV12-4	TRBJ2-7	ASSQSWAEQY
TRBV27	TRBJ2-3	ASSLGLAGATRLSDTQY
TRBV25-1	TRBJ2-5	ASSHLARPSETQY
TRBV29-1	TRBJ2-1	SASVPTSRSYNEQF
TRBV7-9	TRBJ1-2	ASSSGLVYGYT
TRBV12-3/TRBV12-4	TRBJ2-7	AGSPPGQGAYEQY
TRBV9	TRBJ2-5	ASSVEGLAGGQETQY
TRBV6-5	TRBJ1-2	ASSYSKRATNYGYT
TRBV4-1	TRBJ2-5	ASSQSGGNTETQY
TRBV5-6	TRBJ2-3	ASSSLLPAPTDTQY
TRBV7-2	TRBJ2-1	ASSLPRDYPNEQF
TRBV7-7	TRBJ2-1	ASSSLADKSSYNEQF
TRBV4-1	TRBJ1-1	ASSQILKGENTEAF
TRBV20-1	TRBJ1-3	SASRGQSGNTIY
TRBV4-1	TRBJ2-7	ASSARTGDQETRY
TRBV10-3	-	AIRGDSPYEQY
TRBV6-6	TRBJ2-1	ASSPTSEGINEQF
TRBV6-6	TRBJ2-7	ASSNRGGYEQY
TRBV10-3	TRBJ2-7	AISDRLYEQY
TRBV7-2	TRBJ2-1	ASSPRGSPYNEQF
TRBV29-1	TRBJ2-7	SVRTVFQGGYEQY
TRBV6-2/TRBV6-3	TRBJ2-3	ASRTTGSEGWHTDTQY